Included here is one T cell receptor (beta chain) sequence, with context. The sample belongs to a study of PD-1 blockade in classical Hodgkin lymphoma. Each and every patient relapsed after autologous stem cell transplantation, and patients got differing brentuximab vedotin exposure. Profiling relied on immunoSEQ multiplex PCR, and the TCRdb table lists in-frame clones only, not all of them. In the table there are roughly 60,000 clones, more than 70% of which are singletons. V gave up 5 bases and J gave up 6 bases; unmatched junction bases: 7. The CDR3 runs to 15 residues. The germline gives CDR1 SEHNR, CDR2 FQNEAQ (reference sequence).

The specimen comprised peripheral blood mononuclear cells (PBMCs), sampled before the second cycle of nivolumab. J is TRBJ2-5 and V is TRBV7-9; TRBD1 matches at 12 bases. The origin of this receptor is a human donor with classical Hodgkin lymphoma. CDR3 loop: CASSDPGQGAQTQYF. The CDR3 DNA is TGTGCCAGCAGCGATCCGGGACAGGGGGCGCAGACCCAGTACTTC.